The 32 T cell receptor beta chains in this list originate from one sample, sequenced in a study of T cells in Graves' hyperthyroidism and ophthalmopathy. Using RNA transcripts as the source, TCR beta CDR3 regions were amplified. When the TCR CDR3 underwent first-round RT-PCR, the HTBI primer set was used. A single record per CDR3 protein comes from TCRdb applying MiXCR to the multiplex PCR reads. The sample has 80,000 to 100,000 distinct CDR3 sequences, 35% to 50% seen once. Source material: peripheral blood or thyroid tissue (not recorded which). The source of these receptors is a woman aged 25 to 39 with Graves' hyperthyroidism.

This chain links TRBV11-1 with TRBJ2-7, with 11 bases identical to TRBD2. J was trimmed by 3 bases and V by 1 base; bases with no gene match: 2. The CDR3 spans 15 residues. Germline CDR1 and CDR2: SGHAT and FQDESV (reference sequence). The CDR3 nucleotides are TGTGCCAGCAGCTTAGGACTAGCGGGACGCTACGAGCAGTACTTC. This codes for CASSLGLAGRYEQYF.

The chain links TRBV2 to TRBJ1-2; no firm D call. The CDR3 consists of 13 residues. Germline V gene lookup returns CDR1 SNHLY and CDR2 FYNNEI. Deletions cut 3 bases from V and 4 bases from J, with 9 bases between. Written as DNA, the CDR3 is TGTGCCAGCAGTGACGGGCAGGCCTATGGCTACACCTTC. This gives the protein CASSDGQAYGYTF.

At least ten counts were recorded for this clonotype. The chain has TRBV20-1 and TRBJ2-7, with unresolved D. The germline CDR1 and CDR2 sequences are DFQATT and SNEGSKA (reference sequence). The CDR3 consists of 16 residues. V shed 0 bases and J shed 4 bases, with 19 bases lying between them. CDR3 loop: CSARDPRIYVTYEQYF. CDR3 sequence (DNA): TGCAGTGCTAGAGATCCAAGAATATACGTTACGTACGAGCAGTACTTC.

This clonotype was observed at least ten times. The chain combines TRBV10-3 with TRBJ2-2; TRBD2 agrees at 8 bases. V lost 7 bases to trimming and J lost 7 bases; unmatched junction nucleotides: 11. The germline CDR1 and CDR2 sequences are ENHRY and SYGVKD. This CDR3 is built from 15 residues. This CDR3 reads CAINGAAGGGGELFF. Here the CDR3 DNA reads TGTGCCATCAACGGGGCTGCGGGAGGAGGCGGGGAGCTGTTTTTT.

The chain carries TRBV11-3 and TRBJ1-5, with no clear D. This CDR3 is built from 15 residues. The V gene's germline CDR1 is SGHNT and CDR2 YENEEA. Trimming pared 5 bases from V and 10 bases from J, leaving 21 bases between. The CDR3 DNA sequence: TGTGCCAGCAGCACCAAGGGCCGGATGAGGCAACCCCAGCATTTT. Translating it yields CASSTKGRMRQPQHF. Together with reference TRBV11-3 and TRBJ1-5, the CDR3 gives the full variable domain: EAGVVQSPRYKIIEKKQPVAFWCNPISGHNTLYWYLQNLGQGPELLIRYENEEAVDDSQLPKDRFSAERLKGVDSTLKIQPAELGDSAVYLCASSTKGRMRQPQHFGDGTRLSIL.

This sequence joins TRBV10-3 and TRBJ1-3; the D is unclear. V lost 0 bases, J lost 1 base, and 22 bases lay in between. In germline, CDR1 is ENHRY, CDR2 SYGVKD. CDR3 length equals 20 residues. CDR3 DNA: TGTGCCATCAGTGAGTCGACATATCAGCCCCAGCATTATTCTGGAAACACCATATATTTT. As protein: CAISESTYQPQHYSGNTIYF.

Comments on this clonotype: This may stem from a read error, because a much larger clone lies one nucleotide away. In nucleotides, the CDR3 is TGTGTCAGCAGGAAAGAAGACTATGGCTACACCTTC. Translating it yields CVSRKEDYGYTF. This chain links TRBV27 with TRBJ1-2, with D hard to call. CDR3 length: 12 residues. Germline CDR1 and CDR2: MNHEY and SMNVEV (reference sequence).

Notes on this clonotype: Germline is not matched at one junction end, which may reflect a read error. The rearrangement joins TRBV7-9 to TRBJ1-5, with D unresolved. The CDR3 has 16 amino acids. Germline CDR1 SEHNR, CDR2 FQNEAQ (reference sequence). CDR3 amino acids: CASSLARADRGQSQHF. The CDR3 nucleotides read TGTGCCAGCAGCTTGGCCAGAGCAGATCGTGGTCAGTCCCAGCATTTT. Filled out from reference TRBV7-9 and TRBJ1-5, the complete variable domain reads DTGVSQNPRHKITKRGQNVTFRCDPISEHNRLYWYRQTLGQGPEFLTYFQNEAQLEKSRLLSDRFSAERPKGSFSTLEIQRTEQGDSAMYLCASSLARADRGQSQHFGDGTRLSIL.

This sequence joins TRBV10-3 and TRBJ1-6; D not resolved. Between the trimmed V and J ends, which lost 0 bases and 7 bases, there was a span of 7 bases. The CDR3 is made up of 14 amino acids. From germline, CDR1 is ENHRY and CDR2 SYGVKD. CDR3 in DNA: TGTGCCATCAGTGAGTCGAGAGGGAATTCACCCCTCCACTTT. This codes for CAISESRGNSPLHF.

The table lists this clonotype with many counts. Written as DNA, the CDR3 is TGTGCCAGCAGTGAGGGACACTACTATAGCAATCAGCCCCAGCATTTT. This gives the protein CASSEGHYYSNQPQHF. The chain joins TRBV6-5 to TRBJ1-5; a weak D match, TRBD1 (6 bases). CDR3 length: 16 amino acids. CDR1 is MNHEY, CDR2 SVGAGI, per germline. V was pared by 5 bases and J by 0 bases, with 14 bases between.

The chain joins TRBV28 to TRBJ2-7; D gene uncertain. The CDR3 has 14 amino acids. V lost 4 bases, J lost 6 bases, and 16 bases lay in between. In germline, CDR1 is MDHEN, CDR2 SYDVKM. As DNA, the CDR3 is TGTGCCAGCAGTTGGAACAGTCTCCTCTCCGAGCAGTACTTC. Its protein product is CASSWNSLLSEQYF.

This chain links TRBV7-2 with TRBJ2-5, with D possibly called TRBD1 or TRBD2 (5 bases each). The germline V gene encodes CDR1 SGHTA and CDR2 FQGNSA. The CDR3 is made up of 13 amino acids. The V gene lost 6 bases and the J gene lost 5 bases, with 13 bases spanning the gap. CDR3 region: CASSPSWGETQYF. The DNA for the CDR3 is TGTGCCAGCAGTCCTAGCTGGGGGGAGACCCAGTACTTC.

This clonotype came up many times. J is TRBJ1-1 and V is TRBV5-1; D not certain. Germline CDR1 SGHRS, CDR2 YFSETQ. Trimming cost V 4 bases and J 2 bases, with 9 bases left between them. The CDR3 sequence is 13 residues long. DNA of the CDR3: TGCGCCAGCAGCGGACGGGGAAACACTGAAGCTTTCTTT. It codes for CASSGRGNTEAFF. Full variable domain (outside the CDR3, taken from reference TRBV5-1 and TRBJ1-1): KAGVTQTPRYLIKTRGQQVTLSCSPISGHRSVSWYQQTPGQGLQFLFEYFSETQRNKGNFPGRFSGRQFSNSRSEMNVSTLELGDSALYLCASSGRGNTEAFFGQGTRLTVV.

Note on this clonotype: An end of the junction does not agree with germline; a read error may underlie this. This chain uses TRBV10-3 with TRBJ2-7; D is perhaps TRBD2 (6 bases). This CDR3 spans 13 amino acids. CDR1 ENHRY and CDR2 SYGVKD come from the germline V gene. In DNA form, the CDR3 reads TGTGCCATCCGGGAGTCCGTCTCCTACGAGCGGTACTTC. This translates into CAIRESVSYERYF.

The rearrangement links TRBV18 to TRBJ1-1; tentative D call: TRBD1 (5 bases). There are 13 residues in the CDR3. CDR1 KGHSH and CDR2 LQKENI come from the germline V gene. Trimming took 2 bases from V and 7 from J, leaving 11 bases between them. The CDR3 loop reads CASSPTKGREAFF. CDR3 bases: TGTGCCAGCTCACCAACAAAGGGACGTGAAGCTTTCTTT.

This clonotype occurred many times. The J gene is TRBJ2-7, the V gene TRBV7-8; D is ambiguous. In germline, CDR1 is SGHVS, CDR2 FQNEAQ. V was shortened by 5 bases and J by 6 bases, with 14 bases between the two germline ends. This CDR3 has 13 residues. Here the CDR3 reads CASSQNPRGEQYF. The DNA for the CDR3 is TGTGCCAGCAGCCAAAACCCCCGCGGCGAGCAGTACTTC. Using reference TRBV7-8 and TRBJ2-7 for the parts outside the CDR3, the full variable domain is GAGVSQSPRYKVAKRGQDVALRCDPISGHVSLFWYQQALGQGPEFLTYFQNEAQLDKSGLPSDRFFAERPEGSVSTLKIQRTQQEDSAVYLCASSQNPRGEQYFGPGTRLTVT.

This clonotype was counted at least ten times. V is TRBV9 and J is TRBJ1-1, with D uncertain. CDR1 and CDR2 (germline): SGDLS, YYNGEE. The CDR3 extends over 14 amino acids. The V and J ends lost 0 bases and 4 bases respectively, with 10 bases between them. The CDR3 region has the DNA TGTGCCAGCAGCGTAGATGGTGGCGGCACTGAAGCTTTCTTT. It translates to CASSVDGGGTEAFF.

This clonotype was seen repeatedly, ten times or more. V usage is TRBV7-8 and J usage is TRBJ2-1; the D gene is possibly TRBD2 (6 bases). V lost 8 bases to trimming and J lost 7 bases, with 15 bases between them. The CDR3 length is 13 residues. CDR1 and CDR2 (germline): SGHVS, FQNEAQ. CDR3 sequence: CASCYLARNEQFF. In DNA form, the CDR3 reads TGTGCCAGCTGCTACCTAGCGAGAAATGAGCAGTTCTTC.

This clonotype has more than one count but fewer than ten. The V gene is TRBV15, the J gene TRBJ2-5, with 8 positions matching TRBD2. Germline lookup yields CDR1 LNHNV and CDR2 YYDKDF (reference sequence). The length of the CDR3 is 15 residues. The V gene end was trimmed by 7 bases and the J gene end by 1 base; junction bases not matched to a gene: 8. The CDR3 coding sequence is TGTGCCACCACCGAAGGCGGGGGGCGCCAAGAGACCCAGTACTTC. Its protein product is CATTEGGGRQETQYF.

The V and J genes are TRBV2 and TRBJ1-1, with D maybe TRBD1 (5 bases). The CDR3 loop spans 16 amino acids. V dropped 6 bases and J dropped 3 bases, with 20 bases sitting between them. CDR1 and CDR2 (germline): SNHLY, FYNNEI. In nucleotides, the CDR3 is TGTGCCAGCAGCCAAGGTCTGGGGGGGTGGGACACTGAAGCTTTCTTT. This codes for CASSQGLGGWDTEAFF.

Sample share makes this clonotype medium-sized. The chain links TRBV20-1 to TRBJ1-1, with 9 bases aligning to TRBD1. This CDR3 contains 14 residues. J was trimmed by 6 bases and V by 4 bases; bases with no gene match: 9. Germline V lookup: CDR1 DFQATT, CDR2 SNEGSKA (reference sequence). The CDR3 coding sequence is TGCAGTGCTACCCGCCTGGGACAGGGCGCTGAAGCTTTCTTT. Its protein is CSATRLGQGAEAFF.

The V and J genes are TRBV7-9 and TRBJ2-6; the D gene is possibly TRBD2 (5 bases). There are 16 residues in the CDR3. V was pared by 4 bases and J by 0 bases, with 10 bases between. Germline lookup yields CDR1 SEHNR and CDR2 FQNEAQ (reference sequence). This CDR3 is CASSSGLSSGANVLTF. The CDR3 DNA follows: TGTGCCAGCAGCTCCGGACTGAGCTCTGGGGCCAACGTCCTGACTTTC. Filled out from reference TRBV7-9 and TRBJ2-6, the complete variable domain reads DTGVSQNPRHKITKRGQNVTFRCDPISEHNRLYWYRQTLGQGPEFLTYFQNEAQLEKSRLLSDRFSAERPKGSFSTLEIQRTEQGDSAMYLCASSSGLSSGANVLTFGAGSRLTVL.

About this clonotype: As the CDR3 is not closed by the conserved phenylalanine or tryptophan, this likely results from a read error. The V call is TRBV7-2, the J call TRBJ1-4; no definite D call. The length of the CDR3 is 13 residues. With 8 bases removed from V and 0 bases from J, the gap between germline ends came to 7 bases. Per the germline V gene, CDR1 is SGHTA and CDR2 is FQGNSA. CDR3 bases: TGTGCCAGCGGTCCGGCAACTAATGAAAAACTGTTTTCT. Amino acid sequence: CASGPATNEKLFS.

This clonotype was found many times. V is TRBV10-3 and J is TRBJ2-7, with 8 bases aligning to TRBD1. The CDR3 contains 14 residues. V lost 5 bases to trimming and J lost 4 bases; unmatched junction nucleotides: 7. Germline lookup yields CDR1 ENHRY and CDR2 SYGVKD. CDR3 nucleotides: TGTGCCATCAGTAGCCGACAGGGGACGTACGAGCAGTACTTC. This gives the protein CAISSRQGTYEQYF.

V gene TRBV5-1 combines with J gene TRBJ2-1; 7 bases match TRBD2. CDR1 and CDR2 from the germline V gene are SGHRS and YFSETQ. The CDR3 contains 15 residues. V lost 3 bases, J lost 9 bases, and 12 bases stayed unmatched. The CDR3 DNA is TGCGCCAGCAGCTCGCGGGAGCTCACGGTCGGTGAGCAGTTCTTC. This encodes CASSSRELTVGEQFF.

The table lists this clonotype with many counts. This chain connects TRBV7-8 to TRBJ1-2; TRBD1 agrees at 10 bases. The length of the CDR3 is 17 residues. The V gene's germline CDR1 is SGHVS and CDR2 FQNEAQ. V dropped 5 bases and J dropped 4; count of bases not matched to a gene: 13. The chain's CDR3 is CASSPLVTGGFVYGYTF. DNA of the CDR3: TGTGCCAGCAGCCCCCTAGTGACAGGGGGCTTTGTCTATGGCTACACCTTC.

This clonotype was observed a single time. The V call is TRBV5-1, the J call TRBJ1-2; D may be TRBD1 (5 bases). The CDR3 is made up of 11 amino acids. Deletions cut 7 bases from V and 6 bases from J, with 10 bases between. Germline CDR1 reads SGHRS; CDR2 reads YFSETQ. CDR3 sequence reads: CASQGGDGYTF. CDR3 sequence (DNA): TGCGCCAGCCAGGGTGGCGATGGCTACACCTTC. Full variable domain (missing parts from reference TRBV5-1 and TRBJ1-2): KAGVTQTPRYLIKTRGQQVTLSCSPISGHRSVSWYQQTPGQGLQFLFEYFSETQRNKGNFPGRFSGRQFSNSRSEMNVSTLELGDSALYLCASQGGDGYTFGSGTRLTVV.

The chain has TRBV5-1 and TRBJ2-3; D is tentatively TRBD1 or TRBD2 (5 bases each). Trimming pared 0 bases from V and 4 bases from J, leaving 9 bases between. Germline values: CDR1 SGHRS, CDR2 YFSETQ. The CDR3 runs to 14 residues. The CDR3 loop reads CASSLAGGSDTQYF. CDR3 nucleotides: TGCGCCAGCAGCTTGGCTGGGGGTTCAGATACGCAGTATTTT.

This clonotype was seen repeatedly, ten times or more. The chain combines TRBV3-1 with TRBJ2-7; D uncertain. The germline gives CDR1 LGHDT, CDR2 YNNKEL (reference sequence). The CDR3 has 14 residues. V was cut by 3 bases and J by 3 bases, with 12 bases left in between. The CDR3 is CASSQNVEIYEQYF. CDR3 coding DNA: TGTGCCAGCAGCCAGAATGTGGAGATCTACGAGCAGTACTTC.

This clonotype has ten or more counts. The chain joins TRBV7-9 to TRBJ1-1; D not certain. V was clipped by 2 bases and J by 0 bases, with 16 bases between them. The CDR3 contains 17 residues. CDR1 is SEHNR, CDR2 FQNEAQ, per germline (reference sequence). The CDR3 coding sequence is TGTGCCAGCAGCTTAAACCCTAGATCGGGGATGAACACTGAAGCTTTCTTT. It encodes CASSLNPRSGMNTEAFF.

DNA for the CDR3: TGTGCCAGCAGGGAGGAAAACTATGGCTACACCTTC. Protein product: CASREENYGYTF. V is TRBV5-4 and J is TRBJ1-2; no reliable D call. Trimming pared 5 bases from V and 2 bases from J, leaving 7 bases between. The CDR3 runs 12 residues. CDR1 and CDR2 (germline): SGHNT, YYREEE (reference sequence).

This clonotype has at least ten counts. The rearrangement joins TRBV9 to TRBJ2-7, with D unresolved. The V end was cut by 2 bases, the J end by 5 bases, with 5 bases between. The germline CDR1 and CDR2 sequences are SGDLS and YYNGEE. The CDR3 contains 11 residues. The CDR3 sequence is CASSVGHEQYF. DNA of the CDR3: TGTGCCAGCAGCGTTGGCCACGAGCAGTACTTC. Based on the CDR3 plus reference TRBV9 and TRBJ2-7, the full variable domain is DSGVTQTPKHLITATGQRVTLRCSPRSGDLSVYWYQQSLDQGLQFLIQYYNGEERAKGNILERFSAQQFPDLHSELNLSSLELGDSALYFCASSVGHEQYFGPGTRLTVT.